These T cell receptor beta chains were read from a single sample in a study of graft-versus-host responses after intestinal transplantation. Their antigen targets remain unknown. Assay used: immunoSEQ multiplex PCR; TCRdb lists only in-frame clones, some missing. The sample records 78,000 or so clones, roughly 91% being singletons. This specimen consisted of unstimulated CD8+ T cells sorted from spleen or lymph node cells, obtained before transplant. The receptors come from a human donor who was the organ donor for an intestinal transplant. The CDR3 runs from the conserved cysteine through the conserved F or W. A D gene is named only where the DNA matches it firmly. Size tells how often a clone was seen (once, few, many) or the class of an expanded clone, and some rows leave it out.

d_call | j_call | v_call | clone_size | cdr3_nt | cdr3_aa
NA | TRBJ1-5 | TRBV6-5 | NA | TGTGCCAGCAGTTATATAGGGGGGCAGCCCCAGCATTTT | CASSYIGGQPQHF
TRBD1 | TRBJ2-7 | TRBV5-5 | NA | TGTGCCAGCAGCCGGGGACAGGGAACCTACGAGCAGTACTTC | CASSRGQGTYEQYF
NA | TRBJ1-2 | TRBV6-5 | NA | TGTGCCAGCAGGCCTATGGACAGTGCGTATGGCTACACCTTC | CASRPMDSAYGYTF
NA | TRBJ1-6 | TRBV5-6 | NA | TGTGCCAGCAGCTTGGACAGGGTCTTCGGGCCCCTCCACTTT | CASSLDRVFGPLHF
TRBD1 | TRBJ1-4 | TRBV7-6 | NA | TGTGCCAGCAGCCCTGCCGGGACAGGGGGCTTGACTAATGAAAAACTGTTTTTT | CASSPAGTGGLTNEKLFF
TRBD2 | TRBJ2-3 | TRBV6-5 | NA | TGTGCCAGCAGGCCGACTAGCTCCCCAGATACGCAGTATTTT | CASRPTSSPDTQYF
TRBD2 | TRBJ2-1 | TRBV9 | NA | TGTGCCAGCAGCCTGGGACTATCTTGGGAGCAGTTCTTC | CASSLGLSWEQFF
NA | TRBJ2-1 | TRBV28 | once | TGTGCCAGCAGGCCTTCCACCTACAATGAGCAGTTCTTC | CASRPSTYNEQFF
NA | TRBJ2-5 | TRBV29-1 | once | TGCAGCGTTGAATTCTATACAGGGCAAAGGGAGACCCAGTACTTC | CSVEFYTGQRETQYF
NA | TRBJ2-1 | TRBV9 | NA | TGTGCCAGCAGCGTAGTGTGGTACAATGAGCAGTTCTTC | CASSVVWYNEQFF
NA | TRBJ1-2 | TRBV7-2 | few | TGTGCCAGCAGCATTCACCGGGACACCCCCCGTGGCTACACCTTC | CASSIHRDTPRGYTF
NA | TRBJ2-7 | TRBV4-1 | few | TGCGCCAGCAGCCAAGAGAACACTTACGAGCAGTACTTC | CASSQENTYEQYF
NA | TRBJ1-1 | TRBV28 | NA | TGTGCCAGCAGGACAGCGACAGTCCTAAACACTGAAGCTTTCTTT | CASRTATVLNTEAFF
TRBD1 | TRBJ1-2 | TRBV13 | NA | TGTGCCAGCAGCGAGGGGGCGATCAACTATGGCTACACCTTC | CASSEGAINYGYTF
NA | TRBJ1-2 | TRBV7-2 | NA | TGTGCCAGCAGCTTAATCCCGACAGACACTAACTATGGCTACACCTTC | CASSLIPTDTNYGYTF
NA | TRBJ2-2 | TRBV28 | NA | TGTGCCAGCAGTTTAGAGGGAATAGGGGCCGGGGAGCTGTTTTTT | CASSLEGIGAGELFF
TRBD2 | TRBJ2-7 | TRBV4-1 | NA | TGCGCCAGCAGCCAAGAGCCCGGGGGGGTCTCCTACGAGCAGTACTTC | CASSQEPGGVSYEQYF
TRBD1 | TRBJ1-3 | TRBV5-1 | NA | TGCGCCAGCAGCTCAAGACAGGGGCGCTCTGGAAACACCATATATTTT | CASSSRQGRSGNTIYF
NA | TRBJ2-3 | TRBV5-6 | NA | TGTGCCAGCAGCTTTCGACAGGACGGCACAGATACGCAGTATTTT | CASSFRQDGTDTQYF
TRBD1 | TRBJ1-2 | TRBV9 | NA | TGTGCCAGCAGCGTAGCTACAGGGGCGACCGGAATGGACTATGGCTACACCTTC | CASSVATGATGMDYGYTF
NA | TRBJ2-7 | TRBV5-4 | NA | TGTGCCAGCAGCCTAAAAGGAGGGGAGCAGTACTTC | CASSLKGGEQYF
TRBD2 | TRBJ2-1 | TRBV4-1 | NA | TGCGCCAGCAGCCAAGCCCTAGCGGGGGGCGATGAGCAGTTCTTC | CASSQALAGGDEQFF
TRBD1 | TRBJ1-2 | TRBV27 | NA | TGTGCCAGCAGTTTGTTCACAGGGGAATCCTATGGCTACACCTTC | CASSLFTGESYGYTF
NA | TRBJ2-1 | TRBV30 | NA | TGTGCCTGGGCCCCCGGGGCGGGTCCCTTGGGTCCTGAGCAGTTCTTC | CAWAPGAGPLGPEQFF
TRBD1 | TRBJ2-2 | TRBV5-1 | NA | TGCGCCAGCAGCTTGCCTGCGACAGGGGCCACCGGGGAGCTGTTTTTT | CASSLPATGATGELFF
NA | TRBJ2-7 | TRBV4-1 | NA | TGCGCCAGCAGCCATCCCAACAGGGAGGGGGCCTACGAGCAGTACTTC | CASSHPNREGAYEQYF
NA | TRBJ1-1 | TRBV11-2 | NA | TGTGCCAGCAGCTTTTCTTTCCTAAGGCGGGATACTGAAGCTTTCTTT | CASSFSFLRRDTEAFF
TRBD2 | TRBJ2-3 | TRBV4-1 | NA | TGCGCCAGCAGCCAAGAGGGACCGACTAGCGGGGGGGCAGGAGATACGCAGTATTTT | CASSQEGPTSGGAGDTQYF
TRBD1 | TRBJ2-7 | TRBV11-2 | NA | TGTGCCAGCAGACCCGGGACAGGGTGGGGAACCTACGAGCAGTACTTC | CASRPGTGWGTYEQYF
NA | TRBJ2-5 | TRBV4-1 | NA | TGCGCCAGCAGCCAAGTAGGCCAACAAGAGACCCAGTACTTC | CASSQVGQQETQYF
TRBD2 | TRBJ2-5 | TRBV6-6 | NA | TGTGCCAGCAGTTACTCGGCGGGGGGTTGGGAGCAGTACTTC | CASSYSAGGWEQYF
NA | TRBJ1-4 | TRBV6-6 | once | TGTGCCAGCAGCCGCCGGGACATAAATGAAAAACTGTTTTTT | CASSRRDINEKLFF
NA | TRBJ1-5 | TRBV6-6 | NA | TGTGCCAGCAGTTACCGGCCGCTTAGCAATCAGCCCCAGCATTTT | CASSYRPLSNQPQHF
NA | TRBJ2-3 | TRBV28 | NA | TGTGCCAGCATTAGCGACCGGGGTATGCAGTATTTT | CASISDRGMQYF
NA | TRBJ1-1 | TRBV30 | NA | TGTGCCTGGCTAGACGGGATGAACACTGAAGCTTTCTTT | CAWLDGMNTEAFF
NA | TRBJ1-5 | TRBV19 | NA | TGTGCCAGTAGTAATTTGGTGGCCCTTAGCAATCAGCCCCAGCATTTT | CASSNLVALSNQPQHF
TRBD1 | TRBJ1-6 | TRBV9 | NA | TGTGCCAGCAGCGCAACAGGGGATAATTCACCCCTCCACTTT | CASSATGDNSPLHF
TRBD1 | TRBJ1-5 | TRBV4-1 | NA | TGCGCCAGCAGCCACGACAGGGTCCGGGGTCAGCCCCAGCATTTT | CASSHDRVRGQPQHF
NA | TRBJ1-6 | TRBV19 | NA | TGTGCCAGTAGTATTTCCGGTTTAGGGAAGGTAAAATCCCTCCACTTT | CASSISGLGKVKSLHF
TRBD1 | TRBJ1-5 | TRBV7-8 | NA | TGTGCCAGCGCTGATGGGACAGGGGGTAATCAGCCCCAGCATTTT | CASADGTGGNQPQHF
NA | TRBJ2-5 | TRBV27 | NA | TGTGCCAGCAGTTTATTTGGGGGAGTCCAGTACTTC | CASSLFGGVQYF
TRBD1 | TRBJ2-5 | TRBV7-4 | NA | TGTGCCAGCAGCACGAATAGCCGGGACAGGGGAGATGAGGAGACCCAGTACTTC | CASSTNSRDRGDEETQYF
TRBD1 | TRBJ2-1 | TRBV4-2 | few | TGTGCCAGCAGCCAAGACTCCGGGACAGCGTACAATGAGCAGTTCTTC | CASSQDSGTAYNEQFF
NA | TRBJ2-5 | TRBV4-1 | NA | TGCGCCAGCAGCCGACAAGATGTTGCGTCGACCCAAGAGACCCAGTACTTC | CASSRQDVASTQETQYF
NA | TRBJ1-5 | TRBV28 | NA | TGTGCCAGCAATAAAAAACTAGGCGGCAATCAGCCCCAGCATTTT | CASNKKLGGNQPQHF
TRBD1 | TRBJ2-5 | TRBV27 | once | TGTGCCAGCAGTCCACCGACTATCCAGGGGGCAGGGGGGGAGACCCAGTACTTC | CASSPPTIQGAGGETQYF